The rows below give T cell receptor beta chains drawn from one sample of a study of T cell changes during pregnancy in multiple sclerosis. Libraries were prepared by immunoSEQ multiplex PCR; TCRdb keeps only in-frame clonotypes and omits some of them. The table includes 20,000 to 30,000 clones, around 89% detected once. Sample: CD4+ T cells from peripheral blood mononuclear cells, taken in the first trimester of pregnancy. These receptors originate from a female donor in good health, enrolled as a control in a pregnancy study. Both conserved end residues are part of each CDR3. The order of the fields is D gene, J gene, V gene, clone size, CDR3 protein, CDR3 DNA. The D gene is left open where the match is weak. Clone sizes are given selectively: once, few, many, or a class where the clone is expanded.

d_call: -; j_call: TRBJ1-5; v_call: TRBV4-1; clone_size: -; cdr3_aa: CASSRGGLPNQPQHF; cdr3_nt: TGCGCCAGCAGCCGGGGGGGACTGCCTAATCAGCCCCAGCATTTT
d_call: TRBD2; j_call: TRBJ2-1; v_call: TRBV18; clone_size: once; cdr3_aa: CASSPPSGRLYEQFF; cdr3_nt: TGTGCCAGCTCACCACCTAGCGGGAGGTTGTATGAGCAGTTCTTC
d_call: -; j_call: TRBJ1-2; v_call: TRBV7-9; clone_size: -; cdr3_aa: CASSLIGAPGYGYTF; cdr3_nt: TGTGCCAGCAGCTTGATTGGGGCCCCTGGCTATGGCTACACCTTC
d_call: -; j_call: TRBJ2-7; v_call: TRBV19; clone_size: few; cdr3_aa: CASSIGRAYEQYF; cdr3_nt: TGTGCCAGTAGTATAGGCCGAGCCTACGAGCAGTACTTC
d_call: TRBD1; j_call: TRBJ2-1; v_call: TRBV2; clone_size: -; cdr3_aa: CASKGDSNEQFF; cdr3_nt: TGTGCCAGCAAGGGGGACAGCAATGAGCAGTTCTTC
d_call: -; j_call: TRBJ1-5; v_call: TRBV5-4; clone_size: once; cdr3_aa: CASSLDPGGNQPQHF; cdr3_nt: TGTGCCAGCAGCTTGGATCCGGGGGGAAATCAGCCCCAGCATTTT
d_call: TRBD1; j_call: TRBJ2-5; v_call: TRBV5-4; clone_size: few; cdr3_aa: CASSRQGSVETQYF; cdr3_nt: TGTGCCAGCAGCCGACAGGGTTCGGTAGAGACCCAGTACTTC
d_call: TRBD2; j_call: TRBJ2-7; v_call: TRBV5-1; clone_size: -; cdr3_aa: CASRGLLSGSDEQYF; cdr3_nt: TGCGCCAGCAGAGGTCTGCTAAGCGGGAGCGACGAGCAGTACTTC
d_call: TRBD2; j_call: TRBJ2-3; v_call: TRBV6-5; clone_size: -; cdr3_aa: CASSYGSGGAPDTQYF; cdr3_nt: TGTGCCAGCAGTTACGGTAGCGGGGGGGCCCCAGATACGCAGTATTTT
d_call: -; j_call: TRBJ1-1; v_call: TRBV19; clone_size: -; cdr3_aa: CASSTLTTSAEAFF; cdr3_nt: TGTGCCAGTAGTACACTGACTACATCAGCTGAAGCTTTCTTT
d_call: TRBD2; j_call: TRBJ2-1; v_call: TRBV27; clone_size: -; cdr3_aa: CASTPGLAEGNEQFF; cdr3_nt: TGTGCCAGCACCCCGGGACTAGCGGAGGGTAATGAGCAGTTCTTC
d_call: TRBD1; j_call: TRBJ2-7; v_call: TRBV5-1; clone_size: -; cdr3_aa: CASSLLRGNYEQYF; cdr3_nt: TGCGCCAGCAGCTTGCTCAGGGGGAACTACGAGCAGTACTTC
d_call: -; j_call: TRBJ1-2; v_call: TRBV19; clone_size: -; cdr3_aa: CASSGGIYGYTF; cdr3_nt: TGTGCCAGTAGTGGGGGGATATATGGCTACACCTTC
d_call: -; j_call: TRBJ2-4; v_call: TRBV5-1; clone_size: -; cdr3_aa: CASSLLAGAAKNIQYF; cdr3_nt: TGCGCCAGCAGCTTGCTGGCAGGGGCTGCCAAAAACATTCAGTACTTC
d_call: -; j_call: TRBJ2-3; v_call: TRBV11-2; clone_size: -; cdr3_aa: CASSLGLGYSSDTQYF; cdr3_nt: TGTGCCAGCAGCTTAGGACTAGGGTATTCCTCCGATACGCAGTATTTT
d_call: TRBD1; j_call: TRBJ1-6; v_call: TRBV4-2; clone_size: -; cdr3_aa: CASSPKVIRTGVNNSPLHF; cdr3_nt: TGTGCCAGCAGCCCGAAAGTAATAAGGACAGGGGTAAATAATTCACCCCTCCACTTT
d_call: -; j_call: TRBJ2-2; v_call: TRBV5-1; clone_size: -; cdr3_aa: CASSLVGGAGGELFF; cdr3_nt: TGCGCCAGCAGCTTGGTTGGAGGGGCCGGCGGGGAGCTGTTTTTT
d_call: -; j_call: TRBJ2-1; v_call: TRBV21-1; clone_size: -; cdr3_aa: CASSRDTYNEQFF; cdr3_nt: TGTGCCAGCAGCAGGGACACATACAATGAGCAGTTCTTC
d_call: -; j_call: TRBJ2-2; v_call: TRBV27; clone_size: -; cdr3_aa: CASSLYQGGELFF; cdr3_nt: TGTGCCAGCAGTCTGTACCAGGGCGGGGAGCTGTTTTTT
d_call: -; j_call: TRBJ1-1; v_call: TRBV7-2; clone_size: -; cdr3_aa: CASSFRGFGFGMNTEAFF; cdr3_nt: TGTGCCAGCAGCTTTCGGGGGTTCGGGTTCGGCATGAACACTGAAGCTTTCTTT
d_call: TRBD1; j_call: TRBJ2-1; v_call: TRBV5-1; clone_size: -; cdr3_aa: CASSTPGTGNAKAYNEQFF; cdr3_nt: TGCGCCAGCAGCACCCCCGGGACAGGGAATGCAAAGGCCTACAATGAGCAGTTCTTC
d_call: -; j_call: TRBJ1-5; v_call: TRBV28; clone_size: -; cdr3_aa: CASSPGEVRGQPQHF; cdr3_nt: TGTGCCAGCAGCCCTGGAGAGGTGAGAGGCCAGCCCCAGCATTTT
d_call: -; j_call: TRBJ1-2; v_call: TRBV28; clone_size: -; cdr3_aa: CASSTGQGYTF; cdr3_nt: TGTGCCAGCAGTACAGGGCAGGGCTACACCTTC
d_call: -; j_call: TRBJ2-3; v_call: TRBV11-1; clone_size: -; cdr3_aa: CASSRVAGADTQYF; cdr3_nt: TGTGCCAGCAGCCGCGTCGCAGGGGCAGATACGCAGTATTTT
d_call: -; j_call: TRBJ2-7; v_call: TRBV30; clone_size: -; cdr3_aa: CAWKTGRYEQYF; cdr3_nt: TGTGCCTGGAAGACAGGTAGATACGAGCAGTACTTC
d_call: -; j_call: TRBJ2-1; v_call: TRBV6-1; clone_size: -; cdr3_aa: CASSEHFSGAAAGEQFF; cdr3_nt: TGTGCCAGCAGTGAACATTTTTCGGGAGCAGCTGCGGGTGAGCAGTTCTTC
d_call: -; j_call: TRBJ2-7; v_call: TRBV7-8; clone_size: -; cdr3_aa: CASTAYWGVDYEQYF; cdr3_nt: TGTGCCAGCACAGCTTACTGGGGGGTCGACTACGAGCAGTACTTC
d_call: -; j_call: TRBJ2-2; v_call: TRBV7-7; clone_size: -; cdr3_aa: CASSFYHGGLANTGELFF; cdr3_nt: TGTGCTAGCAGCTTCTACCACGGTGGCCTAGCTAACACCGGGGAGCTGTTTTTT
d_call: TRBD1; j_call: TRBJ2-1; v_call: TRBV7-2; clone_size: -; cdr3_aa: CASSSDRGAEQFF; cdr3_nt: TGTGCCAGCAGCTCGGACAGGGGGGCTGAGCAGTTCTTC
d_call: TRBD1; j_call: TRBJ1-1; v_call: TRBV5-4; clone_size: -; cdr3_aa: CASSFETGRTEAFF; cdr3_nt: TGTGCCAGCAGCTTTGAGACAGGGAGAACTGAAGCTTTCTTT
d_call: TRBD2; j_call: TRBJ2-5; v_call: TRBV18; clone_size: once; cdr3_aa: CASSPRTSGEETQYF; cdr3_nt: TGTGCCAGCTCACCAAGGACTAGCGGGGAGGAGACCCAGTACTTC
d_call: -; j_call: TRBJ2-7; v_call: TRBV15; clone_size: -; cdr3_aa: CATSRDLIIAEQYF; cdr3_nt: TGTGCCACCAGCAGAGATTTGATTATAGCGGAGCAGTACTTC